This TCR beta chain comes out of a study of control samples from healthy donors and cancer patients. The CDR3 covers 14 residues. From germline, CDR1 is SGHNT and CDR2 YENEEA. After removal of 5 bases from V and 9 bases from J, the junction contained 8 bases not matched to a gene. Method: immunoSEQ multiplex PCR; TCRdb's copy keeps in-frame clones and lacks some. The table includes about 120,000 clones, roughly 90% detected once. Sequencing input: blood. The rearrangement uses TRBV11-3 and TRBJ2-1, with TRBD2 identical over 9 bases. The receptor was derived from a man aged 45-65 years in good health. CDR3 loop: CASSVLRGGTEQFF. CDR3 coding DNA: TGTGCCAGCAGCGTCCTGCGGGGGGGCACTGAGCAGTTCTTC.